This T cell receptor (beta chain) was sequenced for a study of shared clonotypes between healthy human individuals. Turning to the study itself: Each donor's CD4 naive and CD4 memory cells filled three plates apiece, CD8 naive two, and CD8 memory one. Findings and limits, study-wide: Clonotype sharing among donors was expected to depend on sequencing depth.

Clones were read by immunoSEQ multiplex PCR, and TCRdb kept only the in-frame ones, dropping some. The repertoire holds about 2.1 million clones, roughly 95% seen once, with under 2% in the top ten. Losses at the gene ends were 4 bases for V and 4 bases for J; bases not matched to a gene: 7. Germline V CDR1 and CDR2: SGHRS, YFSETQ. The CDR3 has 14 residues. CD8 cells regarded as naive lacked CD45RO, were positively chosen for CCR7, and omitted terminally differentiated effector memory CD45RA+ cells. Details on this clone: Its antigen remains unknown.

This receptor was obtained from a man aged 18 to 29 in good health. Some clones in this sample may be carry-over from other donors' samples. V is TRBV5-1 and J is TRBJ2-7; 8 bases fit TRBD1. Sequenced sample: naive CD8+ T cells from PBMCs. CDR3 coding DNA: TGCGCCAGCAGCCCGAGGACAGGGTGGTACGAGCAGTACTTC. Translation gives CASSPRTGWYEQYF.